The 18 T cell receptor beta chains reported below all come from one sample, sequenced in a study of T-cell memory formation after mild COVID-19 (dated by TCRdb to the early 2020s). The method was 5' RACE. The sequencer was an Illumina NovaSeq 6000. TCRdb passed the public sequencing reads through fastp at Q25 and MiXCR, retaining productive beta sequences. All rows with the same CDR3 protein become a single entry with the most common DNA and genes. This sample holds hundreds of thousands of distinct CDR3 sequences; around 30% were observed only once. Approximately 12% of the sample is taken by the ten largest. Sequenced sample: PBMCs or a T cell subset sorted from them (not recorded which). These receptor sequences come from an adult woman who had mild COVID-19 (a few samples of this study predate the infection). The sample titles of this study are shuffled in the database, so cell type and time point are left out; the donor was told from shared clones.

This clonotype appeared a few times. V gene TRBV27 combines with J gene TRBJ2-7; tentatively, D is TRBD1 (6 bases). This CDR3 contains 14 residues. Germline V gene data show CDR1 as MNHEY and CDR2 as SMNVEV (reference sequence). With 9 bases removed from V and 4 bases from J, the gap between germline ends came to 19 bases. In DNA form, the CDR3 reads TGTGCCAGTCAGGGACACCTATTCCCGTACGAGCAGTACTTC. Protein sequence: CASQGHLFPYEQYF.

This rearrangement joins TRBV7-2 to TRBJ2-1; 12 bases map to TRBD1. V lost 8 bases to trimming and J lost 3 bases; unmatched junction nucleotides: 11. The CDR3 runs 17 residues. The germline gives CDR1 SGHTA, CDR2 FQGNSA. CDR3 sequence reads: CASSRDRGQSGYNEQFF. The CDR3 nucleotides read TGTGCCAGCTCCCGGGACAGGGGGCAATCGGGCTACAATGAGCAGTTCTTC.

The chain combines TRBV5-6 with TRBJ2-4; D is perhaps TRBD1 (6 bases). CDR3 size: 16 residues. Trimming left V 0 bases short and J 1 base short, with 11 bases between. Germline loops: CDR1 SGHDT, CDR2 YYEEEE. The CDR3 here is CASSLDRESAKNIQYF. The CDR3 nucleotides are TGTGCCAGCAGCTTGGACAGGGAGTCGGCCAAAAACATTCAGTACTTC.

This clonotype was detected only a few times. The chain uses TRBV3-1 and TRBJ1-2; perhaps TRBD1 as D (6 bases). V dropped 7 bases and J dropped 2 bases, with 11 bases sitting between them. Germline V gene sequence: CDR1 LGHDT, CDR2 YNNKEL (reference sequence). This CDR3 has 13 residues. CDR3 region: CASNGRGNYGYTF. Here the CDR3 DNA reads TGTGCCAGCAATGGCAGGGGAAACTATGGCTACACCTTC. The full variable domain, its missing parts supplied by reference TRBV3-1 and TRBJ1-2, is DTAVSQTPKYLVTQMGNDKSIKCEQNLGHDTMYWYKQDSKKFLKIMFSYNNKELIINETVPNRFSPKSPDKAHLNLHINSLELGDSAVYFCASNGRGNYGYTFGSGTRLTVV.

This sequence joins TRBV30 and TRBJ1-1; tentative D call: TRBD1 (6 bases). The germline V gene has CDR1 GTSNPN and CDR2 SVGIG (reference sequence). This CDR3 is built from 16 residues. The V and J ends lost 1 base and 2 bases respectively, with 17 bases between them. DNA for the CDR3: TGTGCCTGGAGTGGGAGAGTGGGGGACACCAACACTGAAGCTTTCTTT. Protein sequence: CAWSGRVGDTNTEAFF.

The chain joins TRBV29-1 to TRBJ2-1, with 14 bases that match TRBD2. V shed 2 bases and J 7 bases; nucleotides not matched to a gene: 4. The CDR3 runs to 15 residues. Germline V gene lookup returns CDR1 SQVTM and CDR2 ANQGSEA. DNA for the CDR3: TGCAGCGTTGAACCGAGACTAGCGGGAGGGAATGAGCAGTTCTTC. This translates into CSVEPRLAGGNEQFF.

This clonotype was counted a few times. This chain connects TRBV9 to TRBJ2-3, with unresolved D. The CDR3 spans 14 residues. V lost 0 bases to trimming and J lost 4 bases, with 9 bases between them. Germline V lookup: CDR1 SGDLS, CDR2 YYNGEE. CDR3 coding DNA: TGTGCCAGCAGCGTAGGCCCAGGCGCAGATACGCAGTATTTT. This codes for CASSVGPGADTQYF.

CDR3 amino acids: CASSQEVTGGSYEQYF. The CDR3 DNA sequence: TGCGCCAGCAGCCAAGAGGTTACTGGCGGCAGTTACGAGCAGTACTTC. V is TRBV4-3 and J is TRBJ2-7; D uncertain. CDR3 length: 16 residues. The V and J ends lost 0 bases and 4 bases respectively, with 16 bases between them. Germline V gives CDR1 LGHNA, CDR2 YSLEER.

This clonotype appeared a few times. The chain recombines TRBV7-8 with TRBJ2-7; D not certain. V was trimmed by 1 base and J by 1 base, leaving 8 bases between them. CDR1 is SGHVS, CDR2 FQNEAQ, per germline. The CDR3 runs 14 residues. CDR3 amino acids: CASSLGSASYEQYF. The CDR3 DNA is TGTGCCAGCAGCTTAGGATCGGCGTCCTACGAGCAGTACTTC.

This chain connects TRBV7-3 to TRBJ1-1; maybe TRBD1 (5 bases). Germline V lookup: CDR1 SGHTA, CDR2 FQGTGA. CDR3 size: 15 residues. V was shortened by 2 bases and J by 1 base, with 11 bases between the two germline ends. CDR3 region: CASSLGDSRNTEAFF. Written as DNA, the CDR3 is TGTGCCAGCAGCTTAGGCGACAGTAGGAACACTGAAGCTTTCTTT.

There are a few counts of this clonotype. The rearrangement joins TRBV6-5 to TRBJ2-7, with D perhaps matching TRBD1 or TRBD2 (5 bases each). Trimming pared 5 bases from V and 4 bases from J, leaving 24 bases between. The CDR3 is 17 residues long. Germline V CDR1 and CDR2: MNHEY, SVGAGI. CDR3 in amino acids: CASSRDLRATWGYEQYF. The CDR3 nucleotides read TGTGCCAGCAGTCGGGACCTCCGGGCCACATGGGGATACGAGCAGTACTTC.

Many counts were recorded for this clonotype. This sequence joins TRBV7-8 and TRBJ2-4; TRBD2 matches 16 bases. V was pared by 4 bases and J by 6 bases, with 6 bases of the junction left unmatched. The CDR3 extends over 17 amino acids. Germline values: CDR1 SGHVS, CDR2 FQNEAQ. The CDR3 coding sequence is TGTGCCAGCAGCTCCGGGACTAGCGGGGGGGCCCTAAACATTCAGTACTTC. It encodes CASSSGTSGGALNIQYF.

The chain recombines TRBV5-1 with TRBJ2-5, with D perhaps TRBD2 (6 bases). CDR3 size: 14 residues. V lost 4 bases to trimming and J lost 3 bases, with 13 bases between them. In germline, CDR1 is SGHRS, CDR2 YFSETQ. This chain's CDR3 is CASSLGTAKETQYF. The CDR3 DNA is TGCGCCAGCAGCCTCGGGACTGCAAAAGAGACCCAGTACTTC.

The rearrangement links TRBV9 to TRBJ1-3, with D possibly being TRBD1 (5 bases). CDR1 is SGDLS, CDR2 YYNGEE, per germline. Trimming took 0 bases from V and 2 from J, leaving 6 bases between them. The CDR3 covers 14 residues. CDR3 region: CASSVGRAGNTIYF. The DNA of the CDR3 is TGTGCCAGCAGCGTAGGCAGGGCTGGAAACACCATATATTTT.

The CDR3, as DNA: TGTGCCAGCAGTGATACCGGAGGGGGAGCCTTTAATGAAAAACTGTTTTTT. This codes for CASSDTGGGAFNEKLFF. The chain links TRBV25-1 to TRBJ1-4; a weak D match, TRBD1 (6 bases). V lost 3 bases, J lost 4 bases, and 18 bases lay in between. Per the germline V gene, CDR1 is MGHDK and CDR2 is SYGVNS. The CDR3 spans 17 residues.

The gene calls are TRBV5-6 and TRBJ2-5; D might be TRBD1 or TRBD2, each matching 6 bases. The V end was cut by 1 base, the J end by 0 bases, with 10 bases between. The CDR3 contains 15 residues. Germline-derived CDR1 and CDR2 are SGHDT and YYEEEE. CDR3 nucleotides: TGTGCCAGCAGCTTGAGAGGGGGGTACCAAGAGACCCAGTACTTC. As protein: CASSLRGGYQETQYF.

The chain recombines TRBV7-9 with TRBJ2-1; the match to TRBD2 covers 8 bases. The CDR3 contains 14 residues. V shed 4 bases, J shed 7 bases, and the junction held 6 bases outside the gene matches. Germline CDR1 and CDR2: SEHNR and FQNEAQ (reference sequence). CDR3 coding DNA: TGTGCCAGCAGCTGGAGCGGGAGAGGTAATGAGCAGTTCTTC. Translation: CASSWSGRGNEQFF.

The sample holds a few counts of this clonotype. V is TRBV12-3 or TRBV12-4 and J is TRBJ2-2; D may be TRBD1 (5 bases). V lost 2 bases, J lost 5 bases, and 12 bases lay in between. This CDR3 spans 15 amino acids. The CDR3 DNA reads as TGTGCCAGCAGTTTAAGACAGTTGGTTACCGGGGAGCTGTTTTTT. Translated: CASSLRQLVTGELFF.